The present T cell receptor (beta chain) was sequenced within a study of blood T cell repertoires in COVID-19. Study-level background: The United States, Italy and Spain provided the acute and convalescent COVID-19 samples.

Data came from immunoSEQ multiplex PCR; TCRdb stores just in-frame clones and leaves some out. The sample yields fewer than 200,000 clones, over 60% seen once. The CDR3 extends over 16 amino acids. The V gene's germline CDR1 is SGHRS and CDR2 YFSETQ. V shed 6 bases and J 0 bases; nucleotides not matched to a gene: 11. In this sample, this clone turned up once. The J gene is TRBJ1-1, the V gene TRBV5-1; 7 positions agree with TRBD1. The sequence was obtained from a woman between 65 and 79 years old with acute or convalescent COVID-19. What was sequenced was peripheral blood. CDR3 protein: CASTISPGQLNTEAFF. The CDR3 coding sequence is TGCGCCAGCACCATTAGCCCGGGACAGCTGAACACTGAAGCTTTCTTT.